One and the same sample provided the 21 T cell receptor beta chains below, sequenced in a study of response to subunit inactivated influenza vaccine. TCRdb ran MiXCR on the RT-PCR reads and lists one entry per CDR3 protein. The sample holds about 540,000 distinct CDR3 sequences, under 30% seen once. This same sample was also part of a study on T cells expressing NK-cell markers. That work contributes: The authors generated TCR beta cDNA through 5'RACE template switching with UMIs.

Sequencing used CD4+ T cells sorted from PBMCs, obtained roughly 12 days after vaccination. These receptors were obtained from a man aged 45 to 65 who received an inactivated influenza vaccine.

The V and J genes are TRBV20-1 and TRBJ1-4; D is ambiguous. The V gene's germline CDR1 is DFQATT and CDR2 SNEGSKA (reference sequence). This CDR3 has 14 amino acids. Trimming removed 3 bases from V and 5 bases from J, with 13 bases in between. Here the CDR3 DNA reads TGCAGTGCTAGCGGGCCTTGGCACAATGAAAAACTGTTTTTT. Its translation: CSASGPWHNEKLFF.

This clonotype turned up a few times. One junction end disagrees with the germline gene, perhaps due to a read error. The chain uses TRBV7-7 and TRBJ2-1, with 7 bases fitting TRBD1. Germline CDR1 reads SSHAT; CDR2 reads FNYEAQ (reference sequence). The CDR3 runs 14 residues. The CDR3 DNA follows: TGTGCTAGCAGCTTATTTACAGGGGACAATGAGCAGTTCTTC. Protein product: CASSLFTGDNEQFF.

V and J are TRBV5-4 and TRBJ2-5, with D unclear. With 0 bases removed from V and 1 base from J, the gap between germline ends came to 7 bases. Per germline, CDR1 SGHNT and CDR2 YYREEE (reference sequence). CDR3 length equals 14 residues. CDR3 loop: CASSLGVSQETQYF. The CDR3 bases are TGTGCCAGCAGCTTGGGGGTCAGCCAAGAGACCCAGTACTTC. The full variable domain, with the rest looked up from reference TRBV5-4 and TRBJ2-5, is ETGVTQSPTHLIKTRGQQVTLRCSSQSGHNTVSWYQQALGQGPQFIFQYYREEENGRGNFPPRFSGLQFPNYSSELNVNALELDDSALYLCASSLGVSQETQYFGPGTRLLVL.

The chain has TRBV24-1 and TRBJ2-3; TRBD2 agrees at 10 bases. Germline CDR1 KGHDR, CDR2 SFDVKD. The CDR3 is 16 residues long. Trimming cost V 3 bases and J 4 bases; bases outside gene matches: 6. This CDR3 reads CATSDPRGTSADTQYF. The CDR3 bases are TGTGCCACCAGTGATCCCAGGGGGACTAGCGCAGATACGCAGTATTTT.

The genes are TRBV5-1 and TRBJ1-4, with D possibly being TRBD1 (5 bases). The CDR3 has 15 amino acids. CDR1 SGHRS and CDR2 YFSETQ come from the germline V gene. Trimming took off 1 base at V and 7 bases at J, with 14 bases between the two ends. The CDR3 DNA sequence: TGCGCCAGCAGCTTGTTCCTCGGGGCGGGTGAAAAACTGTTTTTT. Encoded protein: CASSLFLGAGEKLFF.

The gene calls are TRBV3-1 and TRBJ2-1; TRBD2 matches at 8 bases. The CDR3 loop spans 17 amino acids. The V gene's germline CDR1 is LGHDT and CDR2 YNNKEL (reference sequence). V lost 5 bases to trimming and J lost 2 bases; unmatched junction nucleotides: 11. For the CDR3, the DNA is TGTGCCAGCAGCTCACAGACTTTAGCGGGGCCCTACAATGAGCAGTTCTTC. Translation: CASSSQTLAGPYNEQFF.

This chain uses TRBV4-1 with TRBJ2-2, with TRBD1 matching 7 bases. Germline assignment: CDR1 MGHRA and CDR2 YSYEKL. Losses at the gene ends were 4 bases for V and 0 bases for J; bases not matched to a gene: 5. This CDR3 has 16 residues. The CDR3 loop is CASSRRDRTNTGELFF. The CDR3 DNA follows: TGCGCCAGCAGCCGCCGGGACAGAACGAACACCGGGGAGCTGTTTTTT.

The rearrangement joins TRBV3-1 to TRBJ2-3; 10 bases are shared with TRBD2. The CDR3 is 18 amino acids. The trim removed 5 bases at V and 3 bases at J, leaving 14 bases unmatched. From germline, CDR1 is LGHDT and CDR2 YNNKEL (reference sequence). CDR3 sequence: CASSSHSLGSGRTDTQYF. The CDR3 DNA is TGTGCCAGCAGCTCACATTCCCTGGGTAGCGGGAGGACAGATACGCAGTATTTT.

This clonotype was detected only a few times. V usage is TRBV5-5 and J usage is TRBJ2-5; D not resolved. Per germline, CDR1 SGHKS and CDR2 YYEKEE (reference sequence). CDR3 size: 15 residues. The germline V and J ends were trimmed by 2 bases and 4 bases, with 15 bases remaining between them. The CDR3 is CASSFRWLSRETQYF. DNA of the CDR3: TGTGCCAGCAGCTTCAGATGGTTGTCGCGAGAGACCCAGTACTTC.

This chain uses TRBV7-3 with TRBJ2-3, with 12 bases matching TRBD2. Germline V gene data show CDR1 as SGHTA and CDR2 as FQGTGA. The trim removed 5 bases at V and 5 bases at J, leaving 5 bases unmatched. The CDR3 is 15 residues long. The chain's CDR3 is CASSQTSGGRDTQYF. DNA of the CDR3: TGTGCCAGCAGCCAGACTAGCGGGGGTAGAGATACGCAGTATTTT.

This chain connects TRBV29-1 to TRBJ2-2; the match to TRBD1 covers 8 bases. The germline V gene encodes CDR1 SQVTM and CDR2 ANQGSEA. V trimming: 2 bases; J trimming: 1 base; junction bases outside the gene matches: 6. This CDR3 region has 16 residues. The CDR3 loop reads CSVEKRGTGNTGELFF. CDR3 DNA: TGCAGCGTTGAAAAAAGAGGGACAGGGAACACCGGGGAGCTGTTTTTT.

V is TRBV7-8 and J is TRBJ1-2, with TRBD1 matching over 7 bases. J was trimmed by 4 bases and V by 5 bases; bases with no gene match: 10. Germline V lookup: CDR1 SGHVS, CDR2 FQNEAQ. The CDR3 has 15 residues. Here the CDR3 reads CASSLRAGGGYGYTF. The CDR3 region has the DNA TGTGCCAGCAGCCTGCGGGCAGGGGGTGGCTATGGCTACACCTTC.

The chain recombines TRBV3-1 with TRBJ2-1; 9 nucleotides line up with TRBD2. The CDR3 length is 16 residues. V lost 0 bases to trimming and J lost 6 bases; unmatched junction nucleotides: 6. CDR1 and CDR2 (germline): LGHDT, YNNKEL (reference sequence). The CDR3 loop reads CASSQDVWRGGNEQFF. DNA of the CDR3: TGTGCCAGCAGCCAAGATGTGTGGCGGGGGGGCAATGAGCAGTTCTTC.

This clonotype has a handful of counts. The V and J genes are TRBV15 and TRBJ2-5, with 7 bases fitting TRBD2. The CDR3 totals 14 residues. Germline V CDR1 and CDR2: LNHNV, YYDKDF (reference sequence). Trimming at V came to 3 bases and at J to 5 bases, leaving 6 bases not matched to a gene. This chain's CDR3 is CATSSAGEEETQYF. DNA for the CDR3: TGTGCCACCAGCAGCGCGGGAGAGGAGGAGACCCAGTACTTC.

The chain carries TRBV4-1 and TRBJ2-1; 9 bases fit TRBD2. This CDR3 is 16 amino acids long. Trimming took 3 bases from V and 12 from J; bases not matched to a gene: 15. Germline-derived CDR1 and CDR2 are MGHRA and YSYEKL. This CDR3 reads CASSQLLAGGSTGQFF. In nucleotides, the CDR3 is TGCGCCAGCAGCCAGCTACTAGCGGGTGGTTCCACGGGGCAGTTCTTC.

This chain joins TRBV7-2 and TRBJ1-6; D unresolved. Germline V gene lookup returns CDR1 SGHTA and CDR2 FQGNSA. Trimming took 3 bases from V and 5 from J, leaving 11 bases between them. This CDR3 spans 15 amino acids. CDR3 region: CASSFMGPDNSPLHF. The CDR3 region has the DNA TGTGCCAGCAGCTTCATGGGCCCTGATAATTCACCCCTCCACTTT.

This clonotype was seen a handful of times. The rearrangement links TRBV11-2 to TRBJ2-5; TRBD2 aligns across 7 bases. CDR3 length: 15 residues. V shed 1 base, J shed 5 bases, and the junction held 7 bases outside the gene matches. Looked up from germline, CDR1 is SGHAT and CDR2 is FQNNGV. In nucleotides, the CDR3 is TGTGCCAGCAGCTTAGCGTGGGGGGGGAGTGAGACCCAGTACTTC. Its protein is CASSLAWGGSETQYF.

The rearrangement uses TRBV7-8 and TRBJ2-7; no clear D. The CDR3 totals 14 residues. The germline V gene has CDR1 SGHVS and CDR2 FQNEAQ. Trimming cost V 5 bases and J 0 bases, with 11 bases left between them. The CDR3 DNA follows: TGTGCCAGCAGCACCGTCCAAGGCTCCTACGAGCAGTACTTC. Translation gives CASSTVQGSYEQYF.

The chain employs TRBV12-3 or TRBV12-4 and TRBJ2-2; 7 bases align to TRBD2. Trimming cost V 3 bases and J 4 bases; bases outside gene matches: 8. The CDR3 consists of 16 residues. CDR3 residues: CASSFKGLPSTGELFF. CDR3 nucleotide sequence: TGTGCCAGCAGTTTTAAGGGACTACCGAGCACCGGGGAGCTGTTTTTT.

This clonotype was counted between two and nine times. At one boundary the junction diverges from the germline segment, which might be a read error. The chain recombines TRBV9 with TRBJ2-3; 13 nucleotides match TRBD2. Germline-derived CDR1 and CDR2 are SGDLS and YYNGEE. The CDR3 runs 17 residues. The CDR3 coding sequence is TGTGCCAGCAGCGTAGGGACTAGCGGGAGTGGCACCGATACGCAGTATTTT. Its translation is CASSVGTSGSGTDTQYF.

V usage is TRBV6-1 and J usage is TRBJ2-1; D is undetermined. Germline V CDR1 and CDR2: MNHNS, SASEGT. The V and J ends lost 2 bases and 5 bases respectively, with 16 bases between them. There are 16 residues in the CDR3. Here the CDR3 reads CASSELKWVSDNEQFF. CDR3 in DNA: TGTGCCAGCAGTGAACTAAAATGGGTTAGTGACAATGAGCAGTTCTTC.